The sequence of this T cell receptor beta chain was determined in a study of T cells in Graves' hyperthyroidism and ophthalmopathy. This clonotype was recorded once. Researchers barred patients who had uncontrolled infection, other autoimmune disease, pregnancy or lactation. Regions amplified from RNA transcripts were the TCR beta CDR3 regions. With the HTBI primer set, the TCR CDR3 went through a first round of RT-PCR. TCRdb re-derived calls from the multiplex PCR reads in MiXCR, one entry per CDR3 protein. The table includes over 250,000 distinct CDR3 sequences, around 25% detected once. The germline V and J ends were trimmed by 5 bases and 2 bases, with 13 bases remaining between them. The CDR3 is 14 amino acids. Germline V CDR1 and CDR2: SGHAT, FQNNGV.

V gene TRBV11-2 combines with J gene TRBJ2-7, with D possibly matching TRBD1 (6 bases). This receptor was identified in a man aged 40-49 years with Graves' hyperthyroidism that later progressed to Graves' ophthalmopathy. The sequenced sample was blood. CDR3 sequence reads: CASSTRTAPYEQYF. CDR3 DNA sequence: TGTGCCAGCAGCACGCGGACAGCACCCTACGAGCAGTACTTC.